This TCR beta chain is from a study of neurological immune-mediated disorders. Findings and caveats of the study: Multiple sclerosis patients had less TCR clonal expansion than even healthy controls, unlike HTLV-1-associated myelopathy.

This clonotype occurred many times. Its antigen is not identified. The team produced cDNA through 5'RACE using 10-nucleotide random UMIs. TCRdb re-called the 5' RACE reads with MiXCR, one entry per CDR3 protein. The data hold approximately 38,000 distinct CDR3 sequences, with around 10% observed a single time. CDR1 and CDR2 from the germline V gene are SGHRS and YFSETQ. The CDR3 extends over 14 amino acids. V lost 1 base and J lost 3, with 10 bases in between. Sequenced: CD4+ T cells from blood. This rearrangement joins TRBV5-1 to TRBJ1-1, with D tentatively TRBD1 (5 bases). This sequence was found in a woman aged 30 to 39 with HTLV-1-associated myelopathy (HAM/TSP). The CDR3 region has the DNA TGCGCCAGCAGCTTGAGGAGGGGAGACACTGAAGCTTTCTTT. It specifies CASSLRRGDTEAFF.